The 30 T cell receptor beta chains presented below share a single source sample, sequenced in a study of T cell changes during pregnancy in multiple sclerosis. This table comes from immunoSEQ multiplex PCR, and its TCRdb copy is limited to in-frame clones, with some not included. The sample comprises about 100,000 clones, 90% of which are singletons, and around 0.78% rests with the top ten. This sample comprised peripheral blood, obtained in the second trimester of pregnancy. The receptors were sampled from a female donor in good health, enrolled as a control in a pregnancy study.

This clone was recorded only once. The J gene is TRBJ2-5, the V gene TRBV9, with TRBD1 matching 7 bases. CDR3 size: 14 residues. Per the germline V gene, CDR1 is SGDLS and CDR2 is YYNGEE. J lost 1 base, V lost 1 base, and 1 base had no gene match. The CDR3 sequence: CASSVSGGQETQYF. In DNA form, the CDR3 reads TGTGCCAGCAGCGTATCAGGGGGCCAAGAGACCCAGTACTTC.

The gene calls are TRBV28 and TRBJ1-5, with D tentatively TRBD1 (5 bases). Germline V gene sequence: CDR1 MDHEN, CDR2 SYDVKM. With 5 bases removed from V and 5 bases from J, the gap between germline ends came to 13 bases. This CDR3 is built from 14 residues. The CDR3: CASSPRTPDQPQHF. CDR3 nucleotides: TGTGCCAGCAGTCCCCGGACACCGGATCAGCCCCAGCATTTT. The entire variable domain, with the rest obtained from reference TRBV28 and TRBJ1-5, is as follows: DVKVTQSSRYLVKRTGEKVFLECVQDMDHENMFWYRQDPGLGLRLIYFSYDVKMKEKGDIPEGYSVSREKKERFSLILESASTNQTSMYLCASSPRTPDQPQHFGDGTRLSIL.

V is TRBV11-2 and J is TRBJ2-2; 9 positions match TRBD1. V trimming: 6 bases; J trimming: 3 bases; junction bases outside the gene matches: 17. Germline loops: CDR1 SGHAT, CDR2 FQNNGV. This CDR3 comprises 19 residues. Here the CDR3 DNA reads TGTGCCAGCAGACAACTACCGGGACAGGGCTTCTTGGACACCGGGGAGCTGTTTTTT. Encoded protein: CASRQLPGQGFLDTGELFF.

The chain couples TRBV11-2 to TRBJ1-3, with TRBD1 matching 9 bases. V lost 4 bases and J lost 7; bases outside the gene matches: 8. CDR1 is SGHAT, CDR2 FQNNGV, per germline. The CDR3 contains 15 residues. The CDR3 loop reads CASSSPGQGRNTIYF. The CDR3 nucleotides are TGTGCCAGCAGCTCTCCGGGACAGGGTAGGAACACCATATATTTT.

This chain links TRBV15 with TRBJ1-5; 7 bases agree with TRBD1. Germline V gene lookup returns CDR1 LNHNV and CDR2 YYDKDF (reference sequence). Trimming took 10 bases from V and 6 from J; bases not matched to a gene: 9. The CDR3 consists of 13 residues. CDR3 sequence reads: CAISGTESQPQHF. As DNA, the CDR3 is TGTGCCATCTCTGGGACAGAGAGTCAGCCCCAGCATTTT.

The V and J genes are TRBV9 and TRBJ1-2; possibly TRBD1 for D (5 bases). CDR1 SGDLS and CDR2 YYNGEE come from the germline V gene. This CDR3 contains 13 residues. The V end lost 5 bases, the J end lost 5 bases, and 13 bases lay between the germline ends. The CDR3 is CASRTAGGYGYTF. The CDR3 DNA follows: TGTGCCAGCAGGACGGCGGGGGGGTATGGCTACACCTTC.

The chain recombines TRBV2 with TRBJ2-1; perhaps TRBD1 as D (5 bases). Germline V gene data show CDR1 as SNHLY and CDR2 as FYNNEI. The V end lost 6 bases, the J end lost 6 bases, and 18 bases lay between the germline ends. This CDR3 is built from 15 residues. CDR3 in amino acids: CASRPFRDPFNEQFF. The DNA for the CDR3 is TGTGCCAGCAGACCATTCAGGGATCCCTTCAATGAGCAGTTCTTC. Variable domain in full (rest from reference TRBV2 and TRBJ2-1): EPEVTQTPSHQVTQMGQEVILRCVPISNHLYFYWYRQILGQKVEFLVSFYNNEISEKSEIFDDQFSVERPDGSNFTLKIRSTKLEDSAMYFCASRPFRDPFNEQFFGPGTRLTVL.

The chain employs TRBV5-6 and TRBJ2-7, with 12 bases that match TRBD1. Germline-derived CDR1 and CDR2 are SGHDT and YYEEEE. With V trimmed by 6 bases and J by 4 bases, 8 bases remained unmatched. The length of the CDR3 is 15 residues. For the CDR3, the DNA is TGTGCCAGCATCGAAACGGGACAGGGGGCTTACGAGCAGTACTTC. Its translation is CASIETGQGAYEQYF. The full variable domain, in which reference TRBV5-6 and TRBJ2-7 provide the parts outside the CDR3, is DAGVTQSPTHLIKTRGQQVTLRCSPKSGHDTVSWYQQALGQGPQFIFQYYEEEERQRGNFPDRFSGHQFPNYSSELNVNALLLGDSALYLCASIETGQGAYEQYFGPGTRLTVT.

This chain links TRBV6-5 with TRBJ1-5, with 8 bases aligning to TRBD1. V lost 6 bases, J lost 6 bases, and 10 bases stayed unmatched. There are 15 residues in the CDR3. Germline loops: CDR1 MNHEY, CDR2 SVGAGI. DNA for the CDR3: TGTGCCAGCAGCCAGGACAGGGCGGTCGGTCAGCCCCAGCATTTT. Its protein is CASSQDRAVGQPQHF.

The chain recombines TRBV7-8 with TRBJ1-3; D is ambiguous. The germline V gene encodes CDR1 SGHVS and CDR2 FQNEAQ. V was shortened by 5 bases and J by 1 base, with 9 bases between the two germline ends. The CDR3 is 14 amino acids. The CDR3 loop reads CASSASGSGNTIYF. The CDR3 coding sequence is TGTGCCAGCAGCGCTAGTGGTTCTGGAAACACCATATATTTT.

The J gene is TRBJ2-4, the V gene TRBV28; D is ambiguous. Trimming took 5 bases from V and 5 from J, leaving 19 bases between them. This CDR3 spans 16 amino acids. Germline CDR1 MDHEN, CDR2 SYDVKM. The CDR3 spells CASSKAAFSSQNIQYF. Here the CDR3 DNA reads TGTGCCAGCAGTAAGGCGGCTTTTAGTTCCCAAAACATTCAGTACTTC. Complete variable domain (other parts from reference TRBV28 and TRBJ2-4): DVKVTQSSRYLVKRTGEKVFLECVQDMDHENMFWYRQDPGLGLRLIYFSYDVKMKEKGDIPEGYSVSREKKERFSLILESASTNQTSMYLCASSKAAFSSQNIQYFGAGTRLSVL.

The V gene is TRBV7-9, the J gene TRBJ1-1, with 7 bases that match TRBD1. CDR1 is SEHNR, CDR2 FQNEAQ, per germline (reference sequence). This CDR3 region has 15 residues. V shed 2 bases and J 3 bases; nucleotides not matched to a gene: 6. The CDR3 nucleotides are TGTGCCAGCAGCTTAACGAGACAGGGACACACTGAAGCTTTCTTT. Translating gives CASSLTRQGHTEAFF.

The chain couples TRBV28 to TRBJ1-2; tentative D call: TRBD1 (5 bases). The CDR3 has 13 residues. In germline, CDR1 is MDHEN, CDR2 SYDVKM. Trimming cost V 5 bases and J 7 bases, with 14 bases left between them. Here the CDR3 DNA reads TGTGCCAGCAGTGATCCGGGGGAAATTGGCTACACCTTC. Protein sequence: CASSDPGEIGYTF.

This clone was detected once. The rearrangement uses TRBV19 and TRBJ2-7; maybe TRBD2 (6 bases). This CDR3 spans 14 amino acids. Deletions cut 1 base from V and 6 bases from J, with 13 bases between. CDR1 is LNHDA, CDR2 SQIVND, per germline (reference sequence). The CDR3 protein is CASSIGRAGGEQYF. The CDR3 bases are TGTGCCAGTAGTATAGGTAGGGCCGGGGGCGAGCAGTACTTC.

The J gene is TRBJ2-2, the V gene TRBV27, with 7 bases lining up with TRBD1. CDR1 is MNHEY and CDR2 is SMNVEV in the germline V gene (reference sequence). The CDR3 has 15 residues. V gave up 6 bases and J gave up 2 bases; unmatched junction bases: 6. The DNA for the CDR3 is TGTGCCAGCAGACTGGGACAGTTTAACACCGGGGAGCTGTTTTTT. This gives the protein CASRLGQFNTGELFF.

V gene TRBV6-5 combines with J gene TRBJ2-7; 9 positions match TRBD2. Germline V CDR1 and CDR2: MNHEY, SVGAGI. V was pared by 5 bases and J by 2 bases, with 4 bases of the junction left unmatched. The CDR3 contains 14 residues. The CDR3 DNA reads TGTGCCAGCAGTACCGGGACTAGCCCCTACGAGCAGTACTTC. Translated, it gives CASSTGTSPYEQYF.

The rearrangement links TRBV4-3 to TRBJ2-1, with 8 bases identical to TRBD2. V lost 4 bases to trimming and J lost 9 bases; unmatched junction nucleotides: 17. This CDR3 comprises 17 residues. Per germline, CDR1 LGHNA and CDR2 YSLEER. The CDR3 DNA follows: TGCGCCAGCAGCCGCCCGAGTAGCGGGAAAACCCTCGGTGAGCAGTTCTTC. Translated: CASSRPSSGKTLGEQFF.

V gene TRBV27 combines with J gene TRBJ1-1; a possible D gene is TRBD1 (6 bases). Germline lookup yields CDR1 MNHEY and CDR2 SMNVEV (reference sequence). The CDR3 totals 14 residues. The V and J ends lost 8 bases and 8 bases respectively, with 21 bases between them. The CDR3 loop is CASRTGGGAMEAFF. In DNA, the CDR3 is TGTGCCAGCCGTACCGGGGGGGGCGCCATGGAAGCTTTCTTT.

This rearrangement joins TRBV5-8 to TRBJ1-1; no clear D gene. The ends were cut back, 3 bases at V and 1 base at J, with 10 bases in the middle. The CDR3 extends over 14 amino acids. CDR1 is SGHTS, CDR2 YDEGEE, per germline. The CDR3 region has the DNA TGTGCCAGCAGCTCTTACAGCCCGAACACTGAAGCTTTCTTT. Protein: CASSSYSPNTEAFF.

V usage is TRBV7-2 and J usage is TRBJ1-2, with 7 bases lining up with TRBD1. Germline CDR1 is SGHTA and CDR2 is FQGNSA. CDR3 size: 14 residues. V shed 5 bases and J 7 bases; nucleotides not matched to a gene: 10. CDR3 amino acids: CASSTQGVVGGYTF. Written as DNA, the CDR3 is TGTGCCAGCAGCACCCAGGGGGTAGTTGGTGGCTACACCTTC.

This clone has just one count. The chain carries TRBV29-1 and TRBJ1-2, with 7 bases lining up with TRBD1. This CDR3 is 14 amino acids long. V was pared by 5 bases and J by 4 bases, with 10 bases of the junction left unmatched. Germline CDR1 reads SQVTM; CDR2 reads ANQGSEA. The CDR3 DNA is TGCAGCGTTCTCGGCAGGGGGGTTAGCTATGGCTACACCTTC. It translates to CSVLGRGVSYGYTF.

V and J are TRBV19 and TRBJ1-1; tentatively, D is TRBD1 (5 bases). V lost 3 bases and J lost 5, with 16 bases in between. The germline V gene has CDR1 LNHDA and CDR2 SQIVND (reference sequence). The CDR3 length is 15 residues. The CDR3 loop reads CASSMRRQGGTEAFF. As DNA, the CDR3 is TGTGCCAGTAGTATGAGGAGGCAGGGAGGGACTGAAGCTTTCTTT.

In DNA, the CDR3 is TGTGCCAGCAGCTTACAGGGGGCCGACACTGAAGCTTTCTTT. It codes for CASSLQGADTEAFF. The J gene is TRBJ1-1, the V gene TRBV5-4, with 9 bases fitting TRBD1. J was trimmed by 3 bases and V by 2 bases; bases with no gene match: 2. Germline lookup yields CDR1 SGHNT and CDR2 YYREEE (reference sequence). This CDR3 is 14 amino acids long.

This clone occurred once. The chain joins TRBV4-1 to TRBJ1-2; D remains unclear. Looked up from germline, CDR1 is MGHRA and CDR2 is YSYEKL. CDR3 length: 15 amino acids. V lost 0 bases and J 0 bases, leaving 8 bases between the germline ends. CDR3 DNA: TGCGCCAGCAGCCAAGAGGGCAGTACTAACTATGGCTACACCTTC. It is translated as CASSQEGSTNYGYTF.

The count of this clone is one. The V call is TRBV7-9, the J call TRBJ2-5, with D perhaps matching TRBD2 (6 bases). The length of the CDR3 is 15 residues. The V end lost 4 bases, the J end lost 0 bases, and 12 bases lay between the germline ends. Germline V gene lookup returns CDR1 SEHNR and CDR2 FQNEAQ (reference sequence). The CDR3 here is CASSSGTQDQETQYF. CDR3 bases: TGTGCCAGCAGCTCCGGGACTCAAGACCAAGAGACCCAGTACTTC.

This sequence joins TRBV18 and TRBJ2-3, with D unresolved. Trimming stripped 6 bases from V and 6 bases from J, with 19 bases between. Germline V gene lookup returns CDR1 KGHSH and CDR2 LQKENI. The CDR3 runs 15 residues. The chain's CDR3 is CASSLQPSGGDTQYF. The CDR3 nucleotides read TGTGCCAGCTCCCTCCAACCCTCGGGTGGGGATACGCAGTATTTT. The entire variable domain, with the rest obtained from reference TRBV18 and TRBJ2-3, is as follows: NAGVMQNPRHLVRRRGQEARLRCSPMKGHSHVYWYRQLPEEGLKFMVYLQKENIIDESGMPKERFSAEFPKEGPSILRIQQVVRGDSAAYFCASSLQPSGGDTQYFGPGTRLTVL.

The rearrangement links TRBV28 to TRBJ1-5; 7 positions match TRBD1. The CDR3 runs to 15 residues. With 3 bases clipped from V and 10 bases from J, the junction kept 12 bases outside the gene matches. Germline V gene sequence: CDR1 MDHEN, CDR2 SYDVKM. In nucleotides, the CDR3 is TGTGCCAGCAGTTTTTCCGGCCAGGGGGACCCACCCCAGCATTTT. The encoded protein is CASSFSGQGDPPQHF.

This chain joins TRBV7-2 and TRBJ2-7; D ambiguous. The CDR3 runs to 12 residues. Germline V CDR1 and CDR2: SGHTA, FQGNSA. The germline V and J ends were trimmed by 1 base and 5 bases, with 6 bases remaining between them. This CDR3 is CASSLDWHEQYF. CDR3 nucleotide sequence: TGTGCCAGCAGCTTAGATTGGCACGAGCAGTACTTC. Drawing the rest from reference TRBV7-2 and TRBJ2-7, the complete variable domain is GAGVSQSPSNKVTEKGKDVELRCDPISGHTALYWYRQSLGQGLEFLIYFQGNSAPDKSGLPSDRFSAERTGGSVSTLTIQRTQQEDSAVYLCASSLDWHEQYFGPGTRLTVT.

This clone came up a few times. The chain carries TRBV28 and TRBJ1-2; D ambiguous. Trimming left V 6 bases short and J 7 bases short, with 12 bases between. The CDR3 runs to 12 residues. In germline, CDR1 is MDHEN, CDR2 SYDVKM. The CDR3 sequence is CASRVGDSGYTF. As DNA, the CDR3 is TGTGCCAGCAGAGTCGGGGATAGTGGCTACACCTTC.

The rearrangement links TRBV5-4 to TRBJ2-3, with 9 bases matching TRBD2. This CDR3 comprises 17 residues. V lost 7 bases, J lost 3 bases, and 15 bases stayed unmatched. Germline CDR1 is SGHNT and CDR2 is YYREEE (reference sequence). The CDR3 spells CASGAEREVQWTDTQYF. For the CDR3, the DNA is TGTGCCAGCGGCGCCGAGCGGGAGGTGCAATGGACAGATACGCAGTATTTT.